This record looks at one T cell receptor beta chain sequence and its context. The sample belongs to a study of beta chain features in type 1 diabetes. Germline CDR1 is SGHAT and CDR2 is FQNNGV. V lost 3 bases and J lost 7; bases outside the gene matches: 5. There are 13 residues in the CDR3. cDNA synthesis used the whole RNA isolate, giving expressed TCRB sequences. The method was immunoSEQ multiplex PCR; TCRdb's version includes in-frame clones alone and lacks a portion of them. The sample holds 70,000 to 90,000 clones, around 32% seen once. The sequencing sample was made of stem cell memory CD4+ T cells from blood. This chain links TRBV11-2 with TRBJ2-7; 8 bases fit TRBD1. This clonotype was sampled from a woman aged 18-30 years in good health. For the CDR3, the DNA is TGTGCCAGCAGCTTGGACGGGACAGGAGAGCAGTACTTC. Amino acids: CASSLDGTGEQYF.